This TCR beta chain was captured by sequencing in a study of identical twins. V lost 2 bases and J lost 3, with 9 bases in between. The V gene's germline CDR1 is SGDLS and CDR2 YYNGEE. This CDR3 comprises 15 residues. This clonotype was observed a few times. Every one of the donors was a healthy Caucasian. Using its own MiXCR run on the 5' RACE reads, TCRdb lists one record per CDR3 protein. The table has some 190,000 distinct CDR3 sequences, 15% to 20% seen once. In addition, the sample was reused for a study of T cells expressing NK-cell markers. That source reports: The TCR beta repertoires originated in sorted CD3+CD56+NKG2C+, CD3+CD56+NKG2C- and CD3+CD56-NKG2C+ T cells. The eight sequenced donors comprised seven who were HCMV-seropositive and one who was seronegative. Topping the CD3+CD56-NKG2C+ fraction as well were these clonotypes, in a handful of donors.

The sequence derives from a woman aged 18-29 years in good health. What was sequenced was CD8+ T cells sorted from blood. This chain joins TRBV9 and TRBJ2-6; D is possibly TRBD2 (6 bases). CDR3: CASSVGRFGANVLTF. The DNA of the CDR3 is TGTGCCAGCAGCGTTGGGAGGTTTGGGGCCAACGTCCTGACTTTC.